The entry below gives a single T cell receptor beta chain sequence along with its context. What it binds is not known. Each sample yielded at least 5.5 micrograms of PBMC total RNA. The source of the sample is a study of blood T cells in healthy people across ages. V was clipped by 5 bases and J by 10 bases; unmatched bases: 11. The CDR3 is 15 residues long. The V gene's germline CDR1 is MNHEY and CDR2 SMNVEV (reference sequence). A second about 6 to 12 cycle PCR used barcoded and J-beta primers. Via MiXCR, TCRdb re-called the 5' RACE reads, giving one row per CDR3 protein. The top ten hold approximately 3.5% of the sample, which has 550,000 to 650,000 distinct CDR3 sequences, around a quarter seen once. The study, taken as a whole, reports: Percentage of naive T cells showed a strong correlation with TCR beta diversity.

In addition, the sample was reused for a study of T cells of mothers and their children. That paper states: Donation came from a few healthy Caucasian mothers together with their six children.

Sequenced material: blood. This sequence joins TRBV27 and TRBJ2-1, with TRBD2 matching 10 bases. This TCR was recovered from a boy aged 2 to 9 in good health. Here the CDR3 DNA reads TGTGCCAGCAGTCGGACCGGGACTAGCGTTGTCGAGCAGTTCTTC. Translation gives CASSRTGTSVVEQFF.